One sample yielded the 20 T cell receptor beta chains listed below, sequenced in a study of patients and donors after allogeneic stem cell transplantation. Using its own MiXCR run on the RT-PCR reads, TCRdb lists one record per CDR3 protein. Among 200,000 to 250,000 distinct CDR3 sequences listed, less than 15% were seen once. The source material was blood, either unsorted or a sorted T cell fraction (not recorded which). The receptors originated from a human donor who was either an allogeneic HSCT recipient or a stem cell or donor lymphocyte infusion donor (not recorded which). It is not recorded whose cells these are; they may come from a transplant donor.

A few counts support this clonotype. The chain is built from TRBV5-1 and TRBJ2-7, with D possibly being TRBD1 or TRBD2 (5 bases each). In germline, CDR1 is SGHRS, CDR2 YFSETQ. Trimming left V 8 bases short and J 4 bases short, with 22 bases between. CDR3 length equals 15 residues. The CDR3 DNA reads TGCGCCAGTTCGTCTCCGGGACCAAAAATTTACGAGCAGTACTTC. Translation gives CASSSPGPKIYEQYF.

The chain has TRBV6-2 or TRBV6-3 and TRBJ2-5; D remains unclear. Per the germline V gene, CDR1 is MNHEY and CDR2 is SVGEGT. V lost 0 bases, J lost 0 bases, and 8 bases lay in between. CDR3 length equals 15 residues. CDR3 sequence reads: CASSYSSVYQETQYF. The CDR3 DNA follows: TGTGCCAGCAGTTACTCGTCCGTGTACCAAGAGACCCAGTACTTC.

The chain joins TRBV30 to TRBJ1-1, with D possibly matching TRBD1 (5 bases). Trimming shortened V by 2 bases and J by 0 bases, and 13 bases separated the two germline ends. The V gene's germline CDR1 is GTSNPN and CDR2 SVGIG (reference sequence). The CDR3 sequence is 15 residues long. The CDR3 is CAWSPLRGLNTEAFF. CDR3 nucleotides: TGTGCCTGGAGTCCCCTTAGGGGACTGAACACTGAAGCTTTCTTT.

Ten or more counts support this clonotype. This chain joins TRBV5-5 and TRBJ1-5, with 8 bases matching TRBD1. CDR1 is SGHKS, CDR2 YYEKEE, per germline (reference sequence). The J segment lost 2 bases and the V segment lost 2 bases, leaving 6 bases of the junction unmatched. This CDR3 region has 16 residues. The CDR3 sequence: CASSFSGGAGNQPQHF. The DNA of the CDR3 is TGTGCCAGCAGCTTTTCAGGGGGCGCGGGCAATCAGCCCCAGCATTTT. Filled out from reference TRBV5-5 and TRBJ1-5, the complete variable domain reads DAGVTQSPTHLIKTRGQQVTLRCSPISGHKSVSWYQQVLGQGPQFIFQYYEKEERGRGNFPDRFSARQFPNYSSELNVNALLLGDSALYLCASSFSGGAGNQPQHFGDGTRLSIL.

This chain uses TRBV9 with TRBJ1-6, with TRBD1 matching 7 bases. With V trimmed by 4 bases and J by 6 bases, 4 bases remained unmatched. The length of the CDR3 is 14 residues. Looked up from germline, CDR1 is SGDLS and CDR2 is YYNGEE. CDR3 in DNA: TGTGCCAGCAGCCCCAACAGGGGTAATTCACCCCTCCACTTT. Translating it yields CASSPNRGNSPLHF.

This CDR3 reads CASSQGTGDSRQQYF. The DNA of the CDR3 is TGTGCCAGCAGCCAAGGGACAGGCGACTCTAGGCAGCAGTACTTC. The J gene is TRBJ2-7, the V gene TRBV3-1; 7 bases agree with TRBD1. CDR1 is LGHDT, CDR2 YNNKEL, per germline (reference sequence). This CDR3 is 15 amino acids long. V shed 1 base and J 8 bases; nucleotides not matched to a gene: 11.

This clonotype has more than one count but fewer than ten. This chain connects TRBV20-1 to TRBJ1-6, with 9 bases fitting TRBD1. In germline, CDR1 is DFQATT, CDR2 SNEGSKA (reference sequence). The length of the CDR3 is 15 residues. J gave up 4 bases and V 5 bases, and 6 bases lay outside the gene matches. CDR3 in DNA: TGCAGTGCTTTAGACAGGGGGGCGTATAATTCACCCCTCCACTTT. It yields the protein CSALDRGAYNSPLHF.

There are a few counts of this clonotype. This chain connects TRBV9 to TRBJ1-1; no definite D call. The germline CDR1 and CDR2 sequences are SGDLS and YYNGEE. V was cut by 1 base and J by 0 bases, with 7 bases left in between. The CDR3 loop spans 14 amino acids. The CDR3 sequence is CASSVNILNTEAFF. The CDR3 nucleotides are TGTGCCAGCAGCGTAAACATTCTGAACACTGAAGCTTTCTTT.

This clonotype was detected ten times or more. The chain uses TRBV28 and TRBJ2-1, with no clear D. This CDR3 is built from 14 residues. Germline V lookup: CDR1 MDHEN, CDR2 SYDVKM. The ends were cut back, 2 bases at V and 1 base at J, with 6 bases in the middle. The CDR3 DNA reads TGTGCCAGCAGTTTAGGCTTTTCCTACAATGAGCAGTTCTTC. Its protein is CASSLGFSYNEQFF.

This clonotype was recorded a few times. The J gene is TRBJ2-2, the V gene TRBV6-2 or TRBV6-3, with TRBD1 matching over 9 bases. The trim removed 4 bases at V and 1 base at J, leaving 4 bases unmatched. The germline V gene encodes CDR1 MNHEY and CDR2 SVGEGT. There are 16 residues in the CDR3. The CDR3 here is CASSLQTGGNTGELFF. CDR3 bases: TGTGCCAGCAGTTTGCAGACAGGGGGGAACACCGGGGAGCTGTTTTTT.

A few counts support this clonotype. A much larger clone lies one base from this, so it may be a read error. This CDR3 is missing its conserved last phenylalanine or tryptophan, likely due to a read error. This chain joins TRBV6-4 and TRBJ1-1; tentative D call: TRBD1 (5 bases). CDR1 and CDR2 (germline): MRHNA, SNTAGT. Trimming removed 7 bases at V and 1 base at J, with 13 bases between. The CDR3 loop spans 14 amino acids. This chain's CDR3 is CASTTKGRNTEAFL. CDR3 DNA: TGTGCCAGCACAACAAAGGGACGGAACACTGAAGCTTTCCTT.

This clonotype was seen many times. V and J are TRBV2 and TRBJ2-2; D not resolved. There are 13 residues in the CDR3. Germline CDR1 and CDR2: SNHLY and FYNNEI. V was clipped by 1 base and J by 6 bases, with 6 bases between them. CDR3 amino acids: CASSEVRSGELFF. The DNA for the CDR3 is TGTGCCAGCAGTGAAGTTCGCTCCGGGGAGCTGTTTTTT.

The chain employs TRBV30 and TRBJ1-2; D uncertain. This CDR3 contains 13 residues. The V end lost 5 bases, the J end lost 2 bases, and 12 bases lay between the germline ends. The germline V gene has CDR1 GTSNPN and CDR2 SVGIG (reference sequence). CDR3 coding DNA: TGTGCCTGGGTTCGGCAGCCCAACTATGGCTACACCTTC. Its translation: CAWVRQPNYGYTF.

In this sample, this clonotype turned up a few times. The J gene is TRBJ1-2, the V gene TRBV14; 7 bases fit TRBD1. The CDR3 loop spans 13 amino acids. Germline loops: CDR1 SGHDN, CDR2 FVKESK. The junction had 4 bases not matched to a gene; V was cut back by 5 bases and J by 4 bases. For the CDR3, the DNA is TGTGCCAGCAGCAAAAGGGACAGCTATGGCTACACCTTC. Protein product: CASSKRDSYGYTF.

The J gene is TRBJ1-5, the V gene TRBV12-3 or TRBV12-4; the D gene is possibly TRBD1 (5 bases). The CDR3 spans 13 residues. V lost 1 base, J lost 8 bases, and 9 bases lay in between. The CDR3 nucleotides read TGTGCCAGCAGTTTAGGGGTGGGGGAGCCCCAGCATTTT. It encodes CASSLGVGEPQHF.

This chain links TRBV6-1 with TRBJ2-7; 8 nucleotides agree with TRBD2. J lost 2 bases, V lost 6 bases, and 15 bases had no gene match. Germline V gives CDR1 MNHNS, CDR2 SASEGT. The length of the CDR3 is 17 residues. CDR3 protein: CASSLDGAGGAAYEQYF. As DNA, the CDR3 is TGTGCCAGCAGCCTAGACGGTGCGGGGGGTGCAGCCTACGAGCAGTACTTC.

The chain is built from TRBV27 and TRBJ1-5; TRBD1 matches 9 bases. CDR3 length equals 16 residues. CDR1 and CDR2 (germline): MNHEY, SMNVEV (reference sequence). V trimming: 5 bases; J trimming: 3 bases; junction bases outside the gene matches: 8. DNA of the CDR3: TGTGCCAGCAGTCCCCAGGGACAGGGCGACAATCAGCCCCAGCATTTT. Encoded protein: CASSPQGQGDNQPQHF.

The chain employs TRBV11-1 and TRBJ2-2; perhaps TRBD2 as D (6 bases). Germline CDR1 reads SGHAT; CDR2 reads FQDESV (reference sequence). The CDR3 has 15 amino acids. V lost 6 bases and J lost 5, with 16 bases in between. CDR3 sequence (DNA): TGTGCCAGCAGAAAAACGGGACTTCCGACCGGGGAGCTGTTTTTT. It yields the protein CASRKTGLPTGELFF.

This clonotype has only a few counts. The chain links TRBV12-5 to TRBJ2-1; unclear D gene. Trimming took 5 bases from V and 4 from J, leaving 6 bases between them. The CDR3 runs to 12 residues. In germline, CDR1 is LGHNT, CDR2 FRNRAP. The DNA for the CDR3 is TGTGCTAGTGGTACGCCGTACAATGAGCAGTTCTTC. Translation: CASGTPYNEQFF.

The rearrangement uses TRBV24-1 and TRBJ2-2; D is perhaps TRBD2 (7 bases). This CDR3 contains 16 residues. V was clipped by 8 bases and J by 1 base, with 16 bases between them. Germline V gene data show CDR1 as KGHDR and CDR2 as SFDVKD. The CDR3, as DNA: TGTGCCACCAACCAAGGGGGGGGCCAGAACACCGGGGAGCTGTTTTTT. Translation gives CATNQGGGQNTGELFF.